This T cell receptor beta chain was recovered during a study of prognosis after radiotherapy for stage I lung cancer. The wider study: There were a few patients who developed distant metastases (median approximately 7 months) after radiotherapy, while more than 14 showed no significant progression.

This clonotype was recorded many times. V lost 9 bases to trimming and J lost 8 bases; unmatched junction nucleotides: 4. Germline CDR1 and CDR2: ENHRY and SYGVKD. The CDR3 is 12 residues long. Multiplex PCR in two rounds served to amplify TCR beta CDR3 from genomic DNA. Round-one PCR had primers specific to each TRBV and TRBJ gene. MiXCR, run by TCRdb on the multiplex PCR reads, gives a single entry per CDR3 protein. The table records over 10,000 distinct CDR3 sequences, about 50% of them present only once. The rearrangement links TRBV10-3 to TRBJ1-4, with 9 nucleotides matching TRBD1. This receptor was taken from a donor over 45 with non-small cell lung cancer. Material: PBMCs, obtained before or after stereotactic body radiation therapy (not recorded which). As DNA, the CDR3 is TGTGCCATTGGGACAGGGCGAGAAAAACTGTTTTTT. Its translation is CAIGTGREKLFF.